Each of the 11 T cell receptor beta chains below was sequenced from the same sample in a study of blood T cell repertoires in COVID-19. Profiling relied on immunoSEQ multiplex PCR, and the TCRdb table lists in-frame clones only, not all of them. The sample yields around 290,000 clones, about 90% seen once. Sequencing was done on a sample of peripheral blood. The receptors were gathered from a woman between 45 and 60 years old who had recovered from COVID-19.

This clone has a single count. The gene calls are TRBV7-8 and TRBJ1-1, with 7 positions matching TRBD1. The germline V gene encodes CDR1 SGHVS and CDR2 FQNEAQ. This CDR3 spans 15 amino acids. The junction had 6 bases not matched to a gene; V was cut back by 5 bases and J by 0 bases. CDR3 DNA sequence: TGTGCCAGCAGCCCGGGACAGAGTCTGAACACTGAAGCTTTCTTT. Protein sequence: CASSPGQSLNTEAFF.

The V and J genes are TRBV6-5 and TRBJ2-5; 7 bases agree with TRBD1. This CDR3 contains 14 residues. Trimming took 3 bases from V and 2 from J; bases not matched to a gene: 3. From germline, CDR1 is MNHEY and CDR2 SVGAGI. The DNA of the CDR3 is TGTGCCAGCAGTTATGGGACAGCACAAGAGACCCAGTACTTC. The encoded protein is CASSYGTAQETQYF.

This chain connects TRBV4-2 to TRBJ1-6; 8 nucleotides align to TRBD1. Trimming at V came to 0 bases and at J to 6 bases, leaving 7 bases not matched to a gene. This CDR3 is 17 amino acids long. Germline assignment: CDR1 LGHNA and CDR2 YNFKEQ. CDR3 sequence reads: CASSQDLRGLTNSPLHF. In nucleotides, the CDR3 is TGTGCCAGCAGCCAAGATCTCAGGGGGCTCACTAATTCACCCCTCCACTTT.

This chain connects TRBV5-6 to TRBJ2-2, with D hard to call. CDR1 is SGHDT and CDR2 is YYEEEE in the germline V gene. The CDR3 is 13 amino acids. The ends were cut back, 0 bases at V and 7 bases at J, with 7 bases in the middle. In DNA form, the CDR3 reads TGTGCCAGCAGCTTGGGGTCGGGCGGGGAGCTGTTTTTT. Translated: CASSLGSGGELFF. The variable domain in full, completed from reference TRBV5-6 and TRBJ2-2, reads DAGVTQSPTHLIKTRGQQVTLRCSPKSGHDTVSWYQQALGQGPQFIFQYYEEEERQRGNFPDRFSGHQFPNYSSELNVNALLLGDSALYLCASSLGSGGELFFGEGSRLTVL.

This chain connects TRBV7-2 to TRBJ1-5; 8 bases align to TRBD1. Germline CDR1 is SGHTA and CDR2 is FQGNSA. Unmatched junction bases numbered 3, after V lost 3 bases and J lost 5 bases. This CDR3 region has 14 residues. The CDR3 coding sequence is TGTGCCAGCAGCTTCCAGGGGGCCCATCAGCCCCAGCATTTT. Protein sequence: CASSFQGAHQPQHF.

The chain is built from TRBV7-2 and TRBJ1-4, with D perhaps TRBD1 (5 bases). The germline V gene encodes CDR1 SGHTA and CDR2 FQGNSA. The length of the CDR3 is 16 residues. V lost 0 bases to trimming and J lost 8 bases, with 16 bases between them. In DNA, the CDR3 is TGTGCCAGCAGCTTAGCGTACGGTCAGGGCGGCGAAAAACTGTTTTTT. This encodes CASSLAYGQGGEKLFF.

The rearrangement joins TRBV19 to TRBJ2-1; D is perhaps TRBD1 (6 bases). Germline V gene sequence: CDR1 LNHDA, CDR2 SQIVND (reference sequence). This CDR3 is 14 amino acids long. Trimming removed 3 bases at V and 3 bases at J, with 9 bases between. CDR3 nucleotide sequence: TGTGCCAGTAGTATCTTAGGGGGCTACAATGAGCAGTTCTTC. It yields the protein CASSILGGYNEQFF.

The gene calls are TRBV4-3 and TRBJ2-3, with D possibly TRBD2 on 5 matching bases. This CDR3 has 16 amino acids. Germline V gene lookup returns CDR1 LGHNA and CDR2 YSLEER. The V end was cut by 5 bases, the J end by 2 bases, with 17 bases between. CDR3 amino acids: CASSKRWTHYTDTQYF. CDR3 DNA: TGCGCCAGCAGCAAAAGGTGGACTCACTACACAGATACGCAGTATTTT.

This sequence joins TRBV9 and TRBJ2-3; 11 bases align to TRBD2. Per germline, CDR1 SGDLS and CDR2 YYNGEE. With V trimmed by 4 bases and J by 5 bases, 9 bases remained unmatched. The CDR3 spans 16 residues. The CDR3 region is CASSRTSGHPGDTQYF. The CDR3 nucleotides are TGTGCCAGCAGCCGGACTAGCGGGCATCCCGGAGATACGCAGTATTTT.

The rearrangement links TRBV28 to TRBJ2-1; the D is unclear. This CDR3 is built from 15 residues. Germline V lookup: CDR1 MDHEN, CDR2 SYDVKM. V dropped 5 bases and J dropped 8 bases, with 19 bases sitting between them. The CDR3: CASSQPRGLADEQFF. The CDR3 nucleotides read TGTGCCAGCAGTCAACCGAGAGGATTGGCGGATGAGCAGTTCTTC.

The V call is TRBV3-1 (or the pseudogene TRBV3-2), the J call TRBJ2-3; 7 bases align to TRBD2. The ends lost 0 bases at V and 5 bases at J; junction bases unmatched: 8. CDR3 length: 16 amino acids. Germline CDR1 is LGHDT and CDR2 is YNNKEL (reference sequence). CDR3: CASSQDGGSRGDTQYF. The CDR3 DNA is TGTGCCAGCAGCCAAGACGGGGGGAGCCGGGGAGATACGCAGTATTTT.